The present TCR beta chain was sequenced within a study of beta chain features in type 1 diabetes. Overall study results and limits: Patients with type 1 diabetes showed fewer VDJ junction insertions and more deletions. The question of HLA type influencing TCRB rearrangement was one that remained unresolved here. Shorter TCRB CDR3s, moderately but significantly so, marked every one of the four CD4+ subsets in Type 1 diabetes patients.

Investigators reverse transcribed all isolated RNA, so they sequenced expressed TCRB transcripts. The assay was immunoSEQ multiplex PCR, and TCRdb's table has in-frame clones only and misses some. Among some 170,000 clones listed, around 63% were seen once. Looked up from germline, CDR1 is GTSNPN and CDR2 is SVGIG (reference sequence). Trimming took off 3 bases at V and 1 base at J, with 11 bases between the two ends. This CDR3 spans 14 amino acids. CD45RO/CCR7/CD25/CD127/CD95/CD27 staining was used to isolate CD4+ naive, central memory, regulatory and stem cell-like memory cells by sorting. As to this clone: What it binds is not known.

This sequence originates from a man younger than 40 with type 1 diabetes. The chain joins TRBV30 to TRBJ2-3; D not resolved. Sequencing was carried out using naive CD4+ T cells from blood. The CDR3 sequence: CAWRPPLGTDTQYF. The CDR3 DNA is TGTGCCTGGAGGCCTCCACTTGGCACAGATACGCAGTATTTT.